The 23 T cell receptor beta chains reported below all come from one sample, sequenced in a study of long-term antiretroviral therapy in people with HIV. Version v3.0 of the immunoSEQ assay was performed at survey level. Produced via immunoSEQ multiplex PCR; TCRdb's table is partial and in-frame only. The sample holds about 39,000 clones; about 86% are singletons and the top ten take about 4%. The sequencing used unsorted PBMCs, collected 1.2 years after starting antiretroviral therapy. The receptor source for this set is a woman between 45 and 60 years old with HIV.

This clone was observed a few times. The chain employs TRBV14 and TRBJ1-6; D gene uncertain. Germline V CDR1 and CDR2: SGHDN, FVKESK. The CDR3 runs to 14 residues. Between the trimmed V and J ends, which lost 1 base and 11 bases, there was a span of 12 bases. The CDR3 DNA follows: TGTGCCAGCAGCCAAGTGGACCCTCTAGCACCCCTCCACTTT. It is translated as CASSQVDPLAPLHF.

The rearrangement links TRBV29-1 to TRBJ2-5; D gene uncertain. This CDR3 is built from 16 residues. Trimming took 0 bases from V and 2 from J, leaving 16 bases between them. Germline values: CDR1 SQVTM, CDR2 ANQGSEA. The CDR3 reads CSVEDRSIKMQETQYF. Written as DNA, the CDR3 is TGCAGCGTTGAAGATCGGTCAATAAAGATGCAAGAGACCCAGTACTTC.

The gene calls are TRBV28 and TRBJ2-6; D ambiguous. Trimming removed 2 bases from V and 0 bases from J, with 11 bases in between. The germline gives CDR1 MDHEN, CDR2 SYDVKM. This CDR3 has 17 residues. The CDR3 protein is CASSLVEFNSGANVLTF. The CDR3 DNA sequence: TGTGCCAGCAGTTTAGTTGAGTTTAACTCTGGGGCCAACGTCCTGACTTTC.

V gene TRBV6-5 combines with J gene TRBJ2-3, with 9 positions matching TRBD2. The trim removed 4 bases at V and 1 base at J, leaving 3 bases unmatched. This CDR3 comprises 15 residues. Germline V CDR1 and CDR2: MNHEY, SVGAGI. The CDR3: CASSLAGEGTDTQYF. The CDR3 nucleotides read TGTGCCAGCAGTTTAGCGGGGGAGGGCACAGATACGCAGTATTTT.

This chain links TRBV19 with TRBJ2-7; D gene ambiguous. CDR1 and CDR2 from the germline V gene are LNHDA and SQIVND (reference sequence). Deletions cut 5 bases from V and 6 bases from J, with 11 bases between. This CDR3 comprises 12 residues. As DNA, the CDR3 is TGTGCCAGTAGTGGACGGCGCGGCGAGCAGTACTTC. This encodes CASSGRRGEQYF.

The CDR3 loop is CASSPPPRLAVLEQYF. CDR3 nucleotide sequence: TGTGCCAGCAGCCCCCCTCCGAGACTAGCGGTGCTCGAGCAGTACTTC. The rearrangement uses TRBV28 and TRBJ2-7; 9 bases fit TRBD2. Trimming at V came to 6 bases and at J to 6 bases, leaving 15 bases not matched to a gene. The CDR3 loop spans 16 amino acids. Germline values: CDR1 MDHEN, CDR2 SYDVKM.

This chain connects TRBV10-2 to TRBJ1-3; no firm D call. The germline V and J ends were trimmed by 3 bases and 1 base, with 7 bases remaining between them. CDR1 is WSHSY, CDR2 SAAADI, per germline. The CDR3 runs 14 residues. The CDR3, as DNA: TGCGCCAGCAGTGACAGGAGATCTGGAAACACCATATATTTT. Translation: CASSDRRSGNTIYF.

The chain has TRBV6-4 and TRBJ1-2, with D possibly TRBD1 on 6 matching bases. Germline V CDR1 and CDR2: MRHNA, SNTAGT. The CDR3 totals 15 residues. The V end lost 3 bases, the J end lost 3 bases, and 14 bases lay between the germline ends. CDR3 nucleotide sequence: TGTGCCAGCAGTGAACCTACAGGGCTAGACTATGGCTACACCTTC. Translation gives CASSEPTGLDYGYTF.

The CDR3 DNA reads TGCGCCAGCAGCCAAGAGACTAGCGGGCTAAGAGGGGATACGCAGTATTTT. Amino acids: CASSQETSGLRGDTQYF. The chain uses TRBV4-3 and TRBJ2-3, with 10 bases aligning to TRBD2. The trim removed 0 bases at V and 6 bases at J, leaving 9 bases unmatched. The CDR3 is made up of 17 amino acids. The germline CDR1 and CDR2 sequences are LGHNA and YSLEER.

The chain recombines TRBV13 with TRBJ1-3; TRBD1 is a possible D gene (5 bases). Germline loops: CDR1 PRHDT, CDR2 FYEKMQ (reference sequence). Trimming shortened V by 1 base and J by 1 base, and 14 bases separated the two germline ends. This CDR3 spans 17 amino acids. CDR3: CASSLVRDLRSGNTIYF. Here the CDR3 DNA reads TGTGCCAGCAGCTTAGTACGGGACCTAAGGTCTGGAAACACCATATATTTT.

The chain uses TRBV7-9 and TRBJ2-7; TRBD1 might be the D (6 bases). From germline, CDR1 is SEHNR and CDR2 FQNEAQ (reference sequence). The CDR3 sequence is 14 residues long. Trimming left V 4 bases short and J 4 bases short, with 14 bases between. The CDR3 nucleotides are TGTGCCAGCAGCTCGACAGGAGCATTTTACGAGCAGTACTTC. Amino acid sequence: CASSSTGAFYEQYF.

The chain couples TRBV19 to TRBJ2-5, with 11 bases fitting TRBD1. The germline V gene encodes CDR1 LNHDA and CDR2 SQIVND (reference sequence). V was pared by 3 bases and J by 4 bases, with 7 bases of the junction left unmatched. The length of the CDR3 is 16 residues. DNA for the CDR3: TGTGCCAGTAGTATGTACCGGGACAGGGGGGGAGAGACCCAGTACTTC. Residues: CASSMYRDRGGETQYF.

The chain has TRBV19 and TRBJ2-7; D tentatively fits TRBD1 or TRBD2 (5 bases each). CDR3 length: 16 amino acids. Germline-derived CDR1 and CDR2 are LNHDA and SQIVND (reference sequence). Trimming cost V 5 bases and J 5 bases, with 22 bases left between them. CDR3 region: CASSPIGTGAANEQYF. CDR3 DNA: TGTGCCAGTAGTCCCATTGGCACCGGGGCTGCCAACGAGCAGTACTTC.

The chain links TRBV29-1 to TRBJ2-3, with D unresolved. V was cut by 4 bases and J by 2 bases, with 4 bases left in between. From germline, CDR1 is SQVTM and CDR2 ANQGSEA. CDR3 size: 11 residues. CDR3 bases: TGCAGCGTTGGACTCACAGATACGCAGTATTTT. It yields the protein CSVGLTDTQYF.

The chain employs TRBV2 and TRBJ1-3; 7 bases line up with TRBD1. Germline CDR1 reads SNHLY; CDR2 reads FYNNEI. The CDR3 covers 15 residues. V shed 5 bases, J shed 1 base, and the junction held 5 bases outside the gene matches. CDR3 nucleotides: TGTGCCAGCAGTCGAGACAGGGATTCTGGAAACACCATATATTTT. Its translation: CASSRDRDSGNTIYF.

CDR3 DNA sequence: TGTGCTTTGACCACAGATACGCAGTATTTT. It translates to CALTTDTQYF. The chain has TRBV30 and TRBJ2-3; D unresolved. The CDR3 consists of 10 residues. The germline V gene has CDR1 GTSNPN and CDR2 SVGIG (reference sequence).

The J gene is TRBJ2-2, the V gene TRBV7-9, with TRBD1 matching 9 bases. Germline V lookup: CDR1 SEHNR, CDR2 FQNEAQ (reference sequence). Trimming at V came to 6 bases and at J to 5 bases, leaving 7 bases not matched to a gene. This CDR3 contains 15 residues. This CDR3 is CASRRGTGRTGELFF. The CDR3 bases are TGTGCCAGCAGACGTGGGACAGGGAGGACCGGGGAGCTGTTTTTT.

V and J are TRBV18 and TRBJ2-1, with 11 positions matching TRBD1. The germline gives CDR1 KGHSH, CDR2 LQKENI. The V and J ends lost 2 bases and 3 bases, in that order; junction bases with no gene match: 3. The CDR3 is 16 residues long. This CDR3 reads CASSPSGTGGYNEQFF. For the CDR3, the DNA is TGTGCCAGCTCACCATCGGGGACAGGGGGCTACAATGAGCAGTTCTTC.

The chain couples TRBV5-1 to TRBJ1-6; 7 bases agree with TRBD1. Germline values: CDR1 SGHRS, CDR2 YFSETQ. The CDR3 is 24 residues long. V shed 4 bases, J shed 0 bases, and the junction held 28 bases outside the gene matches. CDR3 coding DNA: TGCGCCAGCAGCCGCTATAGGGACAGCCTGAATACTCCTTTGGCTAGCTCCTATAATTCACCCCTCCACTTT. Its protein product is CASSRYRDSLNTPLASSYNSPLHF. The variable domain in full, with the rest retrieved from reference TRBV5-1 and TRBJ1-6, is KAGVTQTPRYLIKTRGQQVTLSCSPISGHRSVSWYQQTPGQGLQFLFEYFSETQRNKGNFPGRFSGRQFSNSRSEMNVSTLELGDSALYLCASSRYRDSLNTPLASSYNSPLHFGNGTRLTVT.

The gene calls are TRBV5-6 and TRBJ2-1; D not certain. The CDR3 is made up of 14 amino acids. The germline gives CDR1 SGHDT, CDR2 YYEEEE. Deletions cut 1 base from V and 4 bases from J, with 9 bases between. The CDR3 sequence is CASSLISAYNEQFF. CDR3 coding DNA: TGTGCCAGCAGCTTGATCTCAGCTTACAATGAGCAGTTCTTC.

CDR3 region: CASSLPRTGGITEAFF. Written as DNA, the CDR3 is TGTGCCAGCAGCTTACCCAGGACAGGGGGAATTACTGAAGCTTTCTTT. The gene calls are TRBV7-9 and TRBJ1-1; 10 bases agree with TRBD1. J gave up 5 bases and V 2 bases, and 8 bases lay outside the gene matches. Looked up from germline, CDR1 is SEHNR and CDR2 is FQNEAQ (reference sequence). The CDR3 is 16 residues long.

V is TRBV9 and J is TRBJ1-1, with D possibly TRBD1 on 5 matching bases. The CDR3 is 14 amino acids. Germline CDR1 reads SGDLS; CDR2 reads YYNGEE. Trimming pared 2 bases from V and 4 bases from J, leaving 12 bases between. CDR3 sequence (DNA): TGTGCCAGCAGCGTTCAGGGCCGGGCCACTGAAGCTTTCTTT. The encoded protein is CASSVQGRATEAFF.

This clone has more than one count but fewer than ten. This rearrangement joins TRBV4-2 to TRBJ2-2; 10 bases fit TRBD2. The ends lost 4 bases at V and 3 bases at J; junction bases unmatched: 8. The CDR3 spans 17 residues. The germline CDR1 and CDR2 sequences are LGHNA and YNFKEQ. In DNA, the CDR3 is TGTGCCAGCAGCCGCTCGGGACTAGCGTTGGACACCGGGGAGCTGTTTTTT. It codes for CASSRSGLALDTGELFF.